The rows below give T cell receptor beta chains drawn from one sample of a study of T cells in narcolepsy. The data were produced by immunoSEQ multiplex PCR, yet TCRdb's version contains in-frame clones alone and is incomplete. The profile covers around 33,000 clones, with roughly 80% appearing a single time and less than 3% taken by the ten largest. Sequencing was done on a sample of CD45RA- memory CD4+ T cells from PBMCs. Source of these receptors: a human donor with narcolepsy. The CDR3 runs from the conserved cysteine through the conserved F or W. Size values are once, few and many counts, or a class for expanded clones, and some rows have none.

size | J | V | CDR3
. | TRBJ1-1 | TRBV5-6 | CASSFQGAVSTEAFF
. | TRBJ1-2 | TRBV4-3 | CASSPNRGYYGYTF
few | TRBJ2-7 | TRBV7-6 | CASSPGLAGDYEQYF
. | TRBJ2-1 | TRBV19 | CASSIPGERSDEQFF
. | TRBJ1-5 | TRBV5-8 | CASSLRTGAEQPQHF
. | TRBJ1-2 | TRBV6-6 | CASGRGQYYGYTF
. | TRBJ1-2 | TRBV5-1 | CASSLLQGTYGYTF
. | TRBJ2-7 | TRBV5-1 | CASSLWGTSGGTYEQYF
. | TRBJ2-3 | TRBV5-4 | CATRPGGTDTQYF
. | TRBJ2-1 | TRBV18 | CASSRDRDQQFF
. | TRBJ2-4 | TRBV4-3 | CASSQDRGTGNDIQYF
. | TRBJ2-5 | TRBV7-9 | CASSLGRRRGGHQETQYF
few | TRBJ1-3 | TRBV10-3 | CAISDGRKNTIYF
. | TRBJ2-5 | TRBV6-5 | CASSYSGTGFQETQYF
. | TRBJ1-2 | TRBV5-6 | CASSLRLSEQVIYGYTF
once | TRBJ1-2 | TRBV4-2 | CASSQDRGQVGYTF
once | TRBJ2-7 | TRBV14 | CASRSQGLDYEQYF
. | TRBJ2-7 | TRBV2 | CASSRGGVSYEQYF
few | TRBJ2-1 | TRBV28 | CASSLLGSVYEQFF
. | TRBJ2-5 | TRBV7-9 | CASSPDTTETQYF
. | TRBJ2-4 | TRBV19 | CASSSTGGNIQYF
. | TRBJ1-5 | TRBV9 | CASSVWGNQPQHF
. | TRBJ2-5 | TRBV19 | CASKVAGGAVQETQYF
. | TRBJ1-3 | TRBV6-1 | CASSFLGYSGNTIYF
. | TRBJ1-1 | TRBV7-2 | CASSLPPGQGYTEAFF
. | TRBJ2-5 | TRBV7-2 | CASSLWGRGGQETQYF
. | TRBJ2-1 | TRBV11-3 | CASSLQGASYNEQFF
once | TRBJ1-1 | TRBV11-3 | CASSYQGFGTEAFF
. | TRBJ2-1 | TRBV7-2 | CASSLQRGMHEQFF